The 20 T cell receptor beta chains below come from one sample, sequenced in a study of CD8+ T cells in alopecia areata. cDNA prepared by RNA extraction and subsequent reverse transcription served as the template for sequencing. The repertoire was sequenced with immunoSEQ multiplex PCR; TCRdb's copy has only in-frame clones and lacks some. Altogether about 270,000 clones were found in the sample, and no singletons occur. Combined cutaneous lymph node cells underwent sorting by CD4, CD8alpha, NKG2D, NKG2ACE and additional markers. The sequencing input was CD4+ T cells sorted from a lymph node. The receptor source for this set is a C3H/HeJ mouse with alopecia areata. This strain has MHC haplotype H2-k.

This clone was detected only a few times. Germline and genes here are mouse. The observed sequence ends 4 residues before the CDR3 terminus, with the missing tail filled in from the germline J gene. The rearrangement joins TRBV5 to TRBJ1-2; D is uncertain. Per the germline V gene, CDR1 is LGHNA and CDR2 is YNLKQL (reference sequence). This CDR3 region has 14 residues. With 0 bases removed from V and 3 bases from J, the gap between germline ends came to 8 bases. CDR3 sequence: CASSQDVRDSDYTF. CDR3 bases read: TGTGCCAGCAGCCAAGATGTGAGGGACTCC.

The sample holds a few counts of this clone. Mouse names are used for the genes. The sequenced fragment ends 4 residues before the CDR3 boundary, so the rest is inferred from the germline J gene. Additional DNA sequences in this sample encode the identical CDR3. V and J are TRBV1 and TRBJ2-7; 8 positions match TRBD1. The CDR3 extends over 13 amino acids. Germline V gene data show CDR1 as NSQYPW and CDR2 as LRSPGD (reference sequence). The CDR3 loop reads CTCSGTGRYEQYF. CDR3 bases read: TGCACCTGCAGTGGGACAGGGCGTTAT.

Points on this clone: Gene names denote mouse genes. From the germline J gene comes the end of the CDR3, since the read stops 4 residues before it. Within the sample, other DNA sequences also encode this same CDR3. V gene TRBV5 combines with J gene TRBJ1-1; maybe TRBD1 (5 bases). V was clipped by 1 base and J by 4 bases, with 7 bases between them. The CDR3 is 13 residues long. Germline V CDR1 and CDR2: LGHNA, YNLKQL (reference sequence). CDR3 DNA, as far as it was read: TGTGCCAGCAGCCAAGTGGGGGGCACA. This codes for CASSQVGGT. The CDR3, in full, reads CASSQVGGTEVFF.

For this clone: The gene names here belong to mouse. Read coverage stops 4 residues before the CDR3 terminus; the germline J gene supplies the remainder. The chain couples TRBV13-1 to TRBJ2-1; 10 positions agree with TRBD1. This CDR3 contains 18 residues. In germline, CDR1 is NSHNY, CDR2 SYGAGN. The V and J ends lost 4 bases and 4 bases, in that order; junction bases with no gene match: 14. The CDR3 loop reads CASSRLTGGAPRYAEQFF. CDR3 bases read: TGTGCCAGCAGTCGCCTGACAGGGGGCGCGCCGAGGTATGCT.

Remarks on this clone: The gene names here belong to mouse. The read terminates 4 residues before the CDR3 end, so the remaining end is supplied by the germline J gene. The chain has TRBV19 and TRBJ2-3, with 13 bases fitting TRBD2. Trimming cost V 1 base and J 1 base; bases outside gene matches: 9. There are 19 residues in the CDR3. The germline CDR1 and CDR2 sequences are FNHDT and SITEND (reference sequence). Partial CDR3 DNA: TGTGCCAGCAGTATACCGGACTGGGGGGGCGCGAGGGGTGCAGAA. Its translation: CASSIPDWGGARGAE. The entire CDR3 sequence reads CASSIPDWGGARGAETLYF.

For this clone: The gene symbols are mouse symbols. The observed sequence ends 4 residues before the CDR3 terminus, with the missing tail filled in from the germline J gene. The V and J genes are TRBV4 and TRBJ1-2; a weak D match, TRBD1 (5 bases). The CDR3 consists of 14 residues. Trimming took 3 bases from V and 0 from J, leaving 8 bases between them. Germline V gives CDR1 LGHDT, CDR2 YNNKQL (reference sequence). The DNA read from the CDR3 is TGTGCCAGCAGCTACCGACAGACAAACTCC. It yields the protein CASSYRQTNS. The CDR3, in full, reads CASSYRQTNSDYTF. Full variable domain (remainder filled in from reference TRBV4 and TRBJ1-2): ETAVFQTPNYHVTQVGNEVSFNCKQTLGHDTMYWYKQDSKKLLKIMFSYNNKQLIVNETVPRRFSPQSSDKAHLNLRIKSVEPEDSAVYLCASSYRQTNSDYTFGSGTRLLVI.

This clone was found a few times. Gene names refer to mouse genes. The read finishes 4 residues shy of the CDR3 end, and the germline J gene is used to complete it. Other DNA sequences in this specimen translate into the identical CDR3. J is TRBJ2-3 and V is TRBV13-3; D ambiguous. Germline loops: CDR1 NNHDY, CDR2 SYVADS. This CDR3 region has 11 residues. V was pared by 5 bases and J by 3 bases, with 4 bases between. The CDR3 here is CASRTAETLYF. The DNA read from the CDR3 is TGTGCCAGCAGGACAGCAGAA.

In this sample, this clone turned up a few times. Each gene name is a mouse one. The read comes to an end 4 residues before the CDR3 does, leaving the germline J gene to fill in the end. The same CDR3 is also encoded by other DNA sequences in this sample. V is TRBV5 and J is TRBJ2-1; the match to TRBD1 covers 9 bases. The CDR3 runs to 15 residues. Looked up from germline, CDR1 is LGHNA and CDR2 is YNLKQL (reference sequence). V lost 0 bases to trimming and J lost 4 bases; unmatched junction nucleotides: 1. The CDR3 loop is CASSQDGTGYAEQFF. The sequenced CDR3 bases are TGTGCCAGCAGCCAAGACGGGACAGGGTATGCT.

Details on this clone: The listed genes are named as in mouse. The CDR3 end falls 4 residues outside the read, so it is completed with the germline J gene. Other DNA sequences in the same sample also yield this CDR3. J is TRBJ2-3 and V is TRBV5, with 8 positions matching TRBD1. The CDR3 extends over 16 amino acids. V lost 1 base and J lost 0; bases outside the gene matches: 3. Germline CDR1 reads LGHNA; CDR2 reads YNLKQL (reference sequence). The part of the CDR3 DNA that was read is TGTGCCAGCAGCCAAGCAGGGGGCGGGAGTGCAGAA. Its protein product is CASSQAGGGSAE. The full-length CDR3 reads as CASSQAGGGSAETLYF.

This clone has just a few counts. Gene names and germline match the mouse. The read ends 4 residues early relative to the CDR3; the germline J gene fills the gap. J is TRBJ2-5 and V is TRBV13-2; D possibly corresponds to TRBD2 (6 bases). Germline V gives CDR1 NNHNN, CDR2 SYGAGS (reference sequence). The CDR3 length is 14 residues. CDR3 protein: CASGDRGVGDTQYF. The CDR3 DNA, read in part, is TGTGCCAGCGGTGACCGGGGGGTTGGAGAC.

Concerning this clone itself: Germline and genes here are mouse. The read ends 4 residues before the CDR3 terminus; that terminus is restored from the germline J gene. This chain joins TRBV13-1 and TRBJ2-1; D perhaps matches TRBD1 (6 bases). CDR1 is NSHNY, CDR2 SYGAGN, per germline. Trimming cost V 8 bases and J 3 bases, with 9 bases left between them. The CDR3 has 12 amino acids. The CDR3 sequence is CASQGTYAEQFF. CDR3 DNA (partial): TGTGCCAGTCAGGGGACCTATGCT.

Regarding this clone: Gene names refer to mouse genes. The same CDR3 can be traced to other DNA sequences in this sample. The CDR3 loop is CTCSALGTSAETLYF. The part of the CDR3 DNA that was read is TGCACCTGCAGTGCATTGGGGACTAGTGCAGAA. The J gene is TRBJ2-3, the V gene TRBV1, with a tentative D call TRBD2 (6 bases). The read ends 4 residues shy of where the CDR3 ends; the end is completed using the germline J gene. From germline, CDR1 is NSQYPW and CDR2 LRSPGD (reference sequence). V was cut by 2 bases and J by 0 bases, with 9 bases left in between. This CDR3 is 15 amino acids long.

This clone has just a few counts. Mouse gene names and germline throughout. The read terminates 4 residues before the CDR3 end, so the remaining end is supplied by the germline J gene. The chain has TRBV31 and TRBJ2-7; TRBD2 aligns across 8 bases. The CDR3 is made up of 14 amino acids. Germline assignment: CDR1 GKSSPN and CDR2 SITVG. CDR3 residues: CAWSLGAGGNEQYF. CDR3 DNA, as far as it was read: TGTGCCTGGAGTCTAGGGGCTGGGGGGAAT.

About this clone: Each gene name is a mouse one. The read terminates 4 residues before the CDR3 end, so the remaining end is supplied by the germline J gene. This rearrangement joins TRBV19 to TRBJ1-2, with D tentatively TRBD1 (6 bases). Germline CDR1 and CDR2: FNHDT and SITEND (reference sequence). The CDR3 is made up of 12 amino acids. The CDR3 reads CASSLQGADYTF. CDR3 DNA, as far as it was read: TGTGCCAGCAGTTTACAGGGTGCC.

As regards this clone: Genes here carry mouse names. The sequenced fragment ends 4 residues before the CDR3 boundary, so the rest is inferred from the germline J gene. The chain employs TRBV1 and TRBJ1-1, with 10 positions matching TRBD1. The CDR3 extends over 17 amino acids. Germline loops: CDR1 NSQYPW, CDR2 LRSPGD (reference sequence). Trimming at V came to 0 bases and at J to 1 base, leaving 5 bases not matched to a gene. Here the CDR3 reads CTCSADDRGRGNTEVFF. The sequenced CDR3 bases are TGCACCTGCAGTGCAGATGACAGGGGGCGAGGAAACACA.

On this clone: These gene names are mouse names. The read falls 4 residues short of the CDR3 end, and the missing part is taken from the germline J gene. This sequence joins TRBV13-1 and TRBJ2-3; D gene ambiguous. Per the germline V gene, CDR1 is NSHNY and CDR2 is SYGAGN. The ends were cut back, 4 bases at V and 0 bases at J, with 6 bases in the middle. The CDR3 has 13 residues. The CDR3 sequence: CASSFSSAETLYF. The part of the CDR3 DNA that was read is TGTGCCAGCAGTTTCTCTAGTGCAGAA.

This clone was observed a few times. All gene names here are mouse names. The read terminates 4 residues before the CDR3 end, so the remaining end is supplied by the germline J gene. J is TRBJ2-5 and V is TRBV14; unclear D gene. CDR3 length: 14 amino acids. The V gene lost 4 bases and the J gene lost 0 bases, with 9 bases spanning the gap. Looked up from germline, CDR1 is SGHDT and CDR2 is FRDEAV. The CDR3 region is CASSRTPNQDTQYF. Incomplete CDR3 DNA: TGTGCCAGCAGTCGCACACCAAACCAAGAC.

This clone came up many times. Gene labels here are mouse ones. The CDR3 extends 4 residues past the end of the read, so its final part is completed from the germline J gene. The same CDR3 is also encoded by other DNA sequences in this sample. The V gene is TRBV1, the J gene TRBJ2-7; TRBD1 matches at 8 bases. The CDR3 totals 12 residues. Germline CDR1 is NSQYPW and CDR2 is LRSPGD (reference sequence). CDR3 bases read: TGCACCTGCAGTGGGGACAGGTAT. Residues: CTCSGDRY. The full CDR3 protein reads CTCSGDRYEQYF.

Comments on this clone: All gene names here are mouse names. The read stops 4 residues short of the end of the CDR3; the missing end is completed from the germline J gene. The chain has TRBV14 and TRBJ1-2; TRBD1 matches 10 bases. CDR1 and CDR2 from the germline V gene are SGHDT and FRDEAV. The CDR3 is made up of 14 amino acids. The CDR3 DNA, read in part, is TGTGCCAGCAGCCCCGGGACAGGGGATTCC. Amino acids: CASSPGTGDS. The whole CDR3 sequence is CASSPGTGDSDYTF. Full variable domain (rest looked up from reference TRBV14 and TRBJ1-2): EAGVTQSPRYAVLQEGQAVSFWCDPISGHDTLYWYQQPRDQGPQLLVYFRDEAVIDNSQLPSDRFSAVRPKGTNSTLKIQSAKQGDTATYLCASSPGTGDSDYTFGSGTRLLVI.

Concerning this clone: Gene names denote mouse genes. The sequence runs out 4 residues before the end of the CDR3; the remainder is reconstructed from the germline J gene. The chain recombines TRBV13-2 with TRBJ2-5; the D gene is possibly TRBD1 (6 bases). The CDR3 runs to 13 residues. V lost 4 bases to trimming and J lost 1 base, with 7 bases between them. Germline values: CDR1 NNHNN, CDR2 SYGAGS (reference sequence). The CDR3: CASGRGYQDTQYF. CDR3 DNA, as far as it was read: TGTGCCAGCGGTAGGGGGTACCAAGAC.